These T cell receptor beta chains were read from a single sample in a study of blood T cells in healthy people across ages. A single record per CDR3 protein comes from TCRdb applying MiXCR to the 5' RACE reads. The table records about 640,000 distinct CDR3 sequences, 58% of them present only once. Sequencing used blood. These receptors all come from a man between 60 and 75 years old in good health. Each CDR3 is given with its conserved first and last residue. Each record gives: CDR3 protein, V gene, D gene. A D gene is named only where the DNA matches it firmly.

CASGTGGQPQHF,TRBV2,TRBD1
CASSRDGKNTEAFF,TRBV4-2,.
CASSQRTPLEQYF,TRBV3-1,.
CASSQNDREVQFF,TRBV12-3/TRBV12-4,.
CACSPVGGLETQYF,TRBV4-2,.
CATSRVQNEKLFF,TRBV15,.
CASSQVWAGAGELFF,TRBV3-1,.
CASTLNYGYTF,TRBV6-1,.
CASSLEPANGELFF,TRBV7-9,.
CASSFIGGHQSTDTQYF,TRBV7-9,.
CSARRGTSGGYEQYF,TRBV20-1,TRBD2
CSASPDYEQYF,TRBV20-1,.
CASGRQEGYNEQFF,TRBV6-5,.
CASSATGDTEAFF,TRBV6-1,TRBD1
CSVGISRETQYF,TRBV29-1,.
CASSLAPGASYEQYF,TRBV7-6,.
CASSPHRVRETQYF,TRBV7-2,.
CASSGPAQENTQYF,TRBV2,.
CASSFGRIQETQYF,TRBV5-5,.
CASSQDLGVADGYTF,TRBV3-1,.
CASSEGLVGNSPLHF,TRBV18,.
CASSPGLGYEQYF,TRBV4-2,.
CASSPPQDRGYQETQYF,TRBV18,.
CASSLWGQNTEAFF,TRBV28,.
CSAQPPRTGALETQYF,TRBV20-1,TRBD1
CASSYTQDRGSPLHF,TRBV6-5,.
CASSQDRDRVLSSTDTQYF,TRBV4-1,TRBD1
CASSQGTGAVYGYTF,TRBV4-1,TRBD1
CASSYSKLTAGALHF,TRBV6-2/TRBV6-3,.
CSVAQGWGSPLHF,TRBV29-1,TRBD1